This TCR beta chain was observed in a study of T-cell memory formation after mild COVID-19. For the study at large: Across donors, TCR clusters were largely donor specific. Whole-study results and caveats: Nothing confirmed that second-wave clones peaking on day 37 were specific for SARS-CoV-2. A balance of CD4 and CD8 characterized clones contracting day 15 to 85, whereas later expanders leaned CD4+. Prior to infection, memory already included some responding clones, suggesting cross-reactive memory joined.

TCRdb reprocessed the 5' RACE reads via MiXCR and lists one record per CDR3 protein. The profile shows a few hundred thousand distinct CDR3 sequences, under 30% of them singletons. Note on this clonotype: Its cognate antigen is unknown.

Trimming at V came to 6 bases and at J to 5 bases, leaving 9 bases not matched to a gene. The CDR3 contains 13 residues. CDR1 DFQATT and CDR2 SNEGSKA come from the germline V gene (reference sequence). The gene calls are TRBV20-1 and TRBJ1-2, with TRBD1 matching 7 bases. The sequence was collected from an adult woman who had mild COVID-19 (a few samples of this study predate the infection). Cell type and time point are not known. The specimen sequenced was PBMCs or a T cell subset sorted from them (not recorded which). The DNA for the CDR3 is TGCAGTGCAAAGAGAGGGGGCGGATATGGCTACACCTTC. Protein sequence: CSAKRGGGYGYTF.